This TCR beta chain was retrieved from a study of blood T cell repertoires in COVID-19. Study-level background: T cells, B-cell-depleted T cells, or PBMCs provided the cDNA or gDNA that served as material.

The V end was cut by 8 bases, the J end by 5 bases, with 16 bases between. This CDR3 has 14 residues. Germline CDR1 SEHNR, CDR2 FQNEAQ (reference sequence). Data came from immunoSEQ multiplex PCR; TCRdb stores just in-frame clones and leaves some out. The sample yields 210,000 or so clones, under 90% seen once. This chain links TRBV7-9 with TRBJ2-1; tentative D call: TRBD2 (5 bases). This sequence originates from a man aged 35 to 55 with acute or convalescent COVID-19. Input material: peripheral blood. In nucleotides, the CDR3 is TGTGCCAGCCATACTTCACTAGTAAACAATGAGCAGTTCTTC. Protein: CASHTSLVNNEQFF.